This T cell receptor beta chain comes out of a study of blood T cell repertoires in COVID-19. With respect to this clone: The same CDR3 also results from other DNA sequences found in this sample.

The protocol was immunoSEQ multiplex PCR, while the TCRdb copy is restricted to in-frame clones and leaves out a portion. Of around 450,000 clones listed, around 87% were seen once; the top ten hold 0.7%. Individuals aged roughly 18 to 100 years were recruited from 24 US areas. Symptom resolution, clearance, or two negative PCRs marked donors in Cohort 3 as recovered. This CDR3 is 14 amino acids long. V dropped 2 bases and J dropped 2 bases, with 10 bases sitting between them. Germline V gives CDR1 SGHRS, CDR2 YFSETQ. The V call is TRBV5-1, the J call TRBJ1-1; maybe TRBD1 (5 bases). The source is a woman aged 18-29 years who had recovered from COVID-19. The sequencing sample was made of PBMCs or T cells enriched from blood (not recorded which). CDR3 nucleotides: TGCGCCAGCAGCTTTCGAACAGGCAACACTGAAGCTTTCTTT. As protein: CASSFRTGNTEAFF.